One sample yielded the 21 T cell receptor beta chains listed below, sequenced in a study of Ad26.COV2.S vaccination and SARS-CoV-2 variants. Noted treatment: around 19 received Ad26.COV2.S at low or high dose, single or two shots; about five received placebo; per-sample allocation not given. Collection of the samples took place on day 63 after the first injection of vaccine or placebo. Method: immunoSEQ multiplex PCR; TCRdb's copy keeps in-frame clones and lacks some. The sample carries hundreds of thousands of clones, 80% to 95% recorded once. This material consisted of peripheral blood, taken in a trial of Ad26.COV2.S vaccine versus placebo. These receptors all stem from a person aged 18-65 years who received the Ad26.COV2.S COVID-19 vaccine or a placebo.

The V and J genes are TRBV11-1 and TRBJ2-5, with D perhaps matching TRBD1 or TRBD2 (5 bases each). CDR1 SGHAT and CDR2 FQDESV come from the germline V gene (reference sequence). V shed 3 bases and J shed 5 bases, with 16 bases lying between them. This CDR3 comprises 15 residues. The CDR3 loop reads CASSFIGALSETQYF. Written as DNA, the CDR3 is TGTGCCAGCAGCTTTATCGGGGCACTTAGCGAGACCCAGTACTTC. The full variable domain, in which reference TRBV11-1 and TRBJ2-5 provide the parts outside the CDR3, is EAEVAQSPRYKITEKSQAVAFWCDPISGHATLYWYRQILGQGPELLVQFQDESVVDDSQLPKDRFSAERLKGVDSTLKIQPAELGDSAMYLCASSFIGALSETQYFGPGTRLLVL.

The chain uses TRBV19 and TRBJ1-1; D remains ambiguous. Trimming shortened V by 7 bases and J by 9 bases, and 18 bases separated the two germline ends. CDR3 length: 13 amino acids. Germline lookup yields CDR1 LNHDA and CDR2 SQIVND (reference sequence). The CDR3 DNA sequence: TGTGCCAGTACCCCCCTGGTTGGCCCACAAGCTTTCTTT. This translates into CASTPLVGPQAFF.

The chain couples TRBV14 to TRBJ2-3; D is possibly TRBD2 (6 bases). The CDR3 extends over 13 amino acids. V was shortened by 4 bases and J by 2 bases, with 7 bases between the two germline ends. In germline, CDR1 is SGHDN, CDR2 FVKESK. This CDR3 reads CASSRDFTDTQYF. The CDR3 DNA follows: TGTGCCAGCAGCCGGGACTTCACAGATACGCAGTATTTT.

The CDR3 loop reads CASSLGNEQYF. CDR3 bases: TGTGCCAGCAGCTTGGGGAACGAGCAGTACTTC. The chain combines TRBV5-4 with TRBJ2-7; D uncertain. Germline CDR1 is SGHNT and CDR2 is YYREEE (reference sequence). The CDR3 spans 11 residues. The V end was cut by 0 bases, the J end by 5 bases, with 3 bases between.

This chain links TRBV3-1 (or the pseudogene TRBV3-2) with TRBJ1-2; D unclear. The CDR3 covers 14 residues. V was trimmed by 1 base and J by 6 bases, leaving 12 bases between them. Germline CDR1 and CDR2: LGHDT and YNNKEL (reference sequence). In DNA form, the CDR3 reads TGTGCCAGCAGCCAAGGAAGGGTGGCGGATGGCTACACCTTC. It specifies CASSQGRVADGYTF.

The chain has TRBV11-2 and TRBJ2-3, with TRBD2 matching over 11 bases. Germline V gene data show CDR1 as SGHAT and CDR2 as FQNNGV. The CDR3 spans 14 residues. V lost 5 bases and J lost 3; bases outside the gene matches: 1. The CDR3 here is CASSASGRTDTQYF. CDR3 sequence (DNA): TGTGCCAGCAGCGCTAGCGGGAGGACAGATACGCAGTATTTT. Based on the CDR3 plus reference TRBV11-2 and TRBJ2-3, the full variable domain is EAGVAQSPRYKIIEKRQSVAFWCNPISGHATLYWYQQILGQGPKLLIQFQNNGVVDDSQLPKDRFSAERLKGVDSTLKIQPAKLEDSAVYLCASSASGRTDTQYFGPGTRLTVL.

The V call is TRBV27, the J call TRBJ1-2; D perhaps matches TRBD1 (6 bases). The CDR3 length is 13 residues. CDR1 and CDR2 (germline): MNHEY, SMNVEV (reference sequence). Trimming removed 4 bases at V and 8 bases at J, with 14 bases between. In DNA, the CDR3 is TGTGCCAGCAGTTACCTACAGGGTCAGGGCTACACCTTC. This gives the protein CASSYLQGQGYTF.

Concerning this clone: At the DNA level, this CDR3 is encoded by other sequences in the same sample as well. J is TRBJ2-1 and V is TRBV4-2; 11 bases line up with TRBD2. This CDR3 spans 18 amino acids. J was trimmed by 4 bases and V by 0 bases; bases with no gene match: 8. Germline V gene data show CDR1 as LGHNA and CDR2 as YNFKEQ. CDR3 residues: CASSQDPGLAGGYNEQFF. DNA for the CDR3: TGTGCCAGCAGCCAAGACCCCGGGCTAGCGGGAGGTTACAATGAGCAGTTCTTC.

V is TRBV6-5 and J is TRBJ1-1; D call uncertain. This CDR3 is built from 14 residues. CDR1 and CDR2 (germline): MNHEY, SVGAGI. The V and J ends lost 7 bases and 2 bases respectively, with 14 bases between them. The chain's CDR3 is CASTVKGGNTEAFF. CDR3 DNA sequence: TGTGCCAGCACCGTTAAGGGAGGAAACACTGAAGCTTTCTTT.

To note about this clone: Distinct nucleotide sequences in the sample also encode this CDR3. This chain connects TRBV6-2 or TRBV6-3 to TRBJ2-7, with D unresolved. The CDR3 totals 11 residues. V dropped 2 bases and J dropped 4 bases, with 3 bases sitting between them. CDR1 and CDR2 (germline): MNHEY, SVGEGT. The CDR3 nucleotides read TGTGCCAGCAGTTACGTGTACGAGCAGTACTTC. Its protein is CASSYVYEQYF.

The chain links TRBV14 to TRBJ2-5; D is possibly TRBD1 (5 bases). The CDR3 is made up of 15 amino acids. Germline CDR1 reads SGHDN; CDR2 reads FVKESK. Trimming removed 0 bases at V and 3 bases at J, with 11 bases between. CDR3 amino acids: CASSQEIRVEETQYF. The CDR3 coding sequence is TGTGCCAGCAGCCAAGAGATCAGGGTCGAAGAGACCCAGTACTTC.

The chain employs TRBV2 and TRBJ1-3; the D gene is possibly TRBD1 (6 bases). Germline CDR1 reads SNHLY; CDR2 reads FYNNEI. The CDR3 is 16 amino acids. V dropped 5 bases and J dropped 0 bases, with 14 bases sitting between them. The CDR3 reads CASSRGAISSGNTIYF. CDR3 in DNA: TGTGCCAGCAGTCGGGGGGCAATATCCTCTGGAAACACCATATATTTT.

The chain employs TRBV5-6 and TRBJ2-1; a weak D match, TRBD2 (5 bases). There are 15 residues in the CDR3. The V and J ends lost 7 bases and 4 bases respectively, with 18 bases between them. Germline V lookup: CDR1 SGHDT, CDR2 YYEEEE. CDR3 protein: CASDVSGGPYNEQFF. The CDR3, as DNA: TGTGCCAGCGACGTTTCAGGAGGCCCTTACAATGAGCAGTTCTTC.

The V and J genes are TRBV19 and TRBJ2-5; D is perhaps TRBD2 (7 bases). Germline CDR1 is LNHDA and CDR2 is SQIVND (reference sequence). The CDR3 is 17 amino acids. The ends were cut back, 5 bases at V and 4 bases at J, with 23 bases in the middle. CDR3 in amino acids: CASSSSEGEGPPETQYF. CDR3 bases: TGTGCCAGTAGTTCCTCCGAGGGGGAGGGCCCCCCAGAGACCCAGTACTTC.

The chain couples TRBV18 to TRBJ2-7; perhaps TRBD2 as D (5 bases). Trimming pared 0 bases from V and 2 bases from J, leaving 20 bases between. Germline V gene lookup returns CDR1 KGHSH and CDR2 LQKENI. This CDR3 contains 18 residues. CDR3 nucleotides: TGTGCCAGCTCACCACCCGGGGTTGGGCTGGTCGAGACCTACGAGCAGTACTTC. Amino acid sequence: CASSPPGVGLVETYEQYF. The entire variable domain, with the rest obtained from reference TRBV18 and TRBJ2-7, is as follows: NAGVMQNPRHLVRRRGQEARLRCSPMKGHSHVYWYRQLPEEGLKFMVYLQKENIIDESGMPKERFSAEFPKEGPSILRIQQVVRGDSAAYFCASSPPGVGLVETYEQYFGPGTRLTVT.

The genes are TRBV18 and TRBJ2-7; 9 nucleotides match TRBD1. The CDR3 runs to 17 residues. CDR1 is KGHSH and CDR2 is LQKENI in the germline V gene. Losses at the gene ends were 4 bases for V and 4 bases for J; bases not matched to a gene: 14. The CDR3 nucleotides read TGTGCCAGCTCACTTTCTCGAGGACAGGGGCTGAAGTACGAGCAGTACTTC. It encodes CASSLSRGQGLKYEQYF.

The gene calls are TRBV9 and TRBJ2-3; D unresolved. With 0 bases removed from V and 2 bases from J, the gap between germline ends came to 10 bases. The germline CDR1 and CDR2 sequences are SGDLS and YYNGEE. The CDR3 extends over 15 amino acids. CDR3 in DNA: TGTGCCAGCAGCGTAGAGGTCGATTACACAGATACGCAGTATTTT. It is translated as CASSVEVDYTDTQYF.

The chain is built from TRBV20-1 and TRBJ1-1; no firm D call. The V and J ends lost 0 bases and 8 bases respectively, with 7 bases between them. The CDR3 is 11 residues long. CDR1 and CDR2 (germline): DFQATT, SNEGSKA (reference sequence). DNA of the CDR3: TGCAGTGCTAGAGAAACCCAGGAAGCTTTCTTT. Its translation: CSARETQEAFF.

The chain recombines TRBV5-6 with TRBJ1-4, with 7 bases matching TRBD1. Trimming cost V 2 bases and J 4 bases; bases outside gene matches: 5. Germline CDR1 and CDR2: SGHDT and YYEEEE. CDR3 length: 15 residues. The CDR3 here is CASSFRGTVNEKLFF. CDR3 sequence (DNA): TGTGCCAGCAGCTTCCGCGGGACAGTTAATGAAAAACTGTTTTTT.

The genes are TRBV4-3 and TRBJ2-7; TRBD2 aligns across 9 bases. Germline V CDR1 and CDR2: LGHNA, YSLEER. V shed 3 bases and J 1 base; nucleotides not matched to a gene: 7. The CDR3 has 16 residues. This CDR3 is CASSQNLAGLSYEQYF. Written as DNA, the CDR3 is TGCGCCAGCAGCCAGAACCTAGCGGGGCTTTCCTACGAGCAGTACTTC.

The chain uses TRBV10-3 and TRBJ1-2; no firm D call. The CDR3 is 13 residues long. The ends were cut back, 4 bases at V and 2 bases at J, with 8 bases in the middle. Germline V gene lookup returns CDR1 ENHRY and CDR2 SYGVKD. In DNA, the CDR3 is TGTGCCATCAGTGGAGACGGGAACTATGGCTACACCTTC. It is translated as CAISGDGNYGYTF.